Each of the 20 T cell receptor beta chains below was sequenced from the same sample in a study of Graves' ophthalmopathy and Graves' hyperthyroidism. RNA served as the template for amplifying TCR beta CDR3 regions. The authors performed first-round RT-PCR with HTBI primers and then a second-round multiplex PCR. TCRdb redid the calling of the multiplex PCR reads with MiXCR, one entry per CDR3 protein. This sample has a few hundred thousand distinct CDR3 sequences; around 21% occur once, and the top ten carry around 3.2%. Source material: peripheral blood. These TCRs come from a woman between 18 and 29 years old with stable Graves' hyperthyroidism.

This clonotype was observed a handful of times. The rearrangement joins TRBV7-2 to TRBJ1-5; D unclear. This CDR3 has 13 amino acids. In germline, CDR1 is SGHTA, CDR2 FQGNSA. V was shortened by 5 bases and J by 6 bases, with 11 bases between the two germline ends. CDR3 bases: TGTGCCAGCAGCCCCGTCCTTTTTCAGCCCCAGCATTTT. It is translated as CASSPVLFQPQHF.

This chain connects TRBV7-8 to TRBJ2-4; D gene ambiguous. Trimming took 2 bases from V and 2 from J, leaving 10 bases between them. Germline-derived CDR1 and CDR2 are SGHVS and FQNEAQ. There are 15 residues in the CDR3. The CDR3 reads CASSLMATTKNIQYF. In DNA, the CDR3 is TGTGCCAGCAGCTTAATGGCGACGACCAAAAACATTCAGTACTTC.

This clonotype has a count of ten or more. This sequence joins TRBV2 and TRBJ1-5; 7 bases agree with TRBD1. Germline CDR1 SNHLY, CDR2 FYNNEI. Trimming removed 8 bases from V and 0 bases from J; junction bases left unmatched: 4. The length of the CDR3 is 14 residues. CDR3 amino acids: CASAGTDSNQPQHF. The CDR3 DNA reads TGTGCCAGCGCCGGGACAGATAGCAATCAGCCCCAGCATTTT. The variable domain in full, with the rest retrieved from reference TRBV2 and TRBJ1-5, is EPEVTQTPSHQVTQMGQEVILRCVPISNHLYFYWYRQILGQKVEFLVSFYNNEISEKSEIFDDQFSVERPDGSNFTLKIRSTKLEDSAMYFCASAGTDSNQPQHFGDGTRLSIL.

This clonotype was seen many times. CDR3 region: CASSLLNYGYTF. The CDR3 DNA follows: TGTGCCAGCAGTTTATTGAACTATGGCTACACCTTC. The chain combines TRBV12-3 or TRBV12-4 with TRBJ1-2; D remains unclear. Trimming took off 2 bases at V and 2 bases at J, with 3 bases between the two ends. This CDR3 region has 12 residues.

As regards this clonotype: Being one base from a much bigger clone, this may be a read error. The CDR3, as DNA: TGCAGTGCTAGACCATGGGGGGGGTTTGGCTCACACCTCCACTTT. This sequence encodes CSARPWGGFGSHLHF. This chain uses TRBV20-1 with TRBJ1-6; D perhaps matches TRBD1 (5 bases). Germline V gene lookup returns CDR1 DFQATT and CDR2 SNEGSKA (reference sequence). The CDR3 is 15 amino acids.

This clonotype was seen at least ten times. V usage is TRBV6-5 and J usage is TRBJ2-2; TRBD2 matches at 9 bases. V gave up 1 base and J gave up 1 base; unmatched junction bases: 4. CDR3 length: 17 residues. Germline loops: CDR1 MNHEY, CDR2 SVGAGI. The CDR3 sequence is CASSYWVAGENTGELFF. The CDR3 coding sequence is TGTGCCAGCAGTTACTGGGTAGCGGGAGAGAACACCGGGGAGCTGTTTTTT.

This clonotype appeared many times. The chain links TRBV6-1 to TRBJ1-5; 9 bases are shared with TRBD1. The CDR3 extends over 19 amino acids. V shed 6 bases, J shed 0 bases, and the junction held 15 bases outside the gene matches. Germline V gene data show CDR1 as MNHNS and CDR2 as SASEGT. In DNA form, the CDR3 reads TGTGCCAGCAGCGATGGGTGGGGGACAGGGATTCTTAGCAATCAGCCCCAGCATTTT. Its protein is CASSDGWGTGILSNQPQHF.

This clonotype was found many times. This rearrangement joins TRBV19 to TRBJ2-7; TRBD2 matches 9 bases. Germline lookup yields CDR1 LNHDA and CDR2 SQIVND (reference sequence). The CDR3 loop spans 15 amino acids. The ends lost 3 bases at V and 0 bases at J; junction bases unmatched: 3. The CDR3 DNA reads as TGTGCCAGTAGTATTGAACTAGCGGGCTCCTACGAGCAGTACTTC. Its protein is CASSIELAGSYEQYF.

This clonotype was picked up many times. The V gene is TRBV18, the J gene TRBJ1-1; no clear D gene. CDR3 size: 12 residues. V was cut by 2 bases and J by 6 bases, with 7 bases left in between. Germline CDR1 and CDR2: KGHSH and LQKENI. Here the CDR3 reads CASSPGRAEAFF. CDR3 bases: TGTGCCAGCTCACCAGGGAGGGCTGAAGCTTTCTTT.

CDR3 in amino acids: CASSPEPGNEQYF. The DNA for the CDR3 is TGCGCCAGCAGCCCGGAACCGGGTAACGAGCAGTACTTC. The chain joins TRBV5-1 to TRBJ2-7; D is ambiguous. CDR3 length: 13 amino acids. Germline V gene data show CDR1 as SGHRS and CDR2 as YFSETQ. Trimming left V 4 bases short and J 5 bases short, with 13 bases between.

This clonotype has at least ten counts. V is TRBV29-1 and J is TRBJ1-1; D uncertain. CDR3 length: 10 amino acids. Germline V gene data show CDR1 as SQVTM and CDR2 as ANQGSEA. V lost 2 bases, J lost 7 bases, and 5 bases lay in between. The CDR3 DNA reads as TGCAGCGTTGAAACAGTTGAAGCTTTCTTT. It is translated as CSVETVEAFF.

Concerning this clonotype: An end of the junction does not agree with germline; a read error may underlie this. CDR3 protein: CATSVSPHYSYNEKFF. DNA of the CDR3: TGTGCCACCAGTGTATCTCCCCATTACTCCTACAATGAGAAGTTCTTC. The chain carries TRBV24-1 and TRBJ2-1; D remains unclear. The germline V gene has CDR1 KGHDR and CDR2 SFDVKD. The CDR3 loop spans 16 amino acids.

This clonotype has a count of ten or more. The chain employs TRBV7-8 and TRBJ1-3; maybe TRBD1 (6 bases). CDR3 length: 14 amino acids. Looked up from germline, CDR1 is SGHVS and CDR2 is FQNEAQ. V lost 5 bases to trimming and J lost 0 bases, with 8 bases between them. This CDR3 is CASSPRGSGNTIYF. CDR3 coding DNA: TGTGCCAGCAGCCCCAGGGGCTCTGGAAACACCATATATTTT.

The chain recombines TRBV12-3 or TRBV12-4 with TRBJ2-5; 10 bases line up with TRBD2. The CDR3 is made up of 15 amino acids. V gave up 2 bases and J gave up 5 bases; unmatched junction bases: 5. CDR3 in DNA: TGTGCCAGCAGTTTACGGAGCGGGAGGGACGAGACCCAGTACTTC. The encoded protein is CASSLRSGRDETQYF.

This clonotype has at least ten counts. The junction departs from germline at one end; a sequencing error may be responsible. The CDR3 bases are TGTGCCAGCAGATTAGACTTCTACGAGCAGTACTTC. It encodes CASRLDFYEQYF. The chain has TRBV12-3 or TRBV12-4 and TRBJ2-7; the D is unclear. This CDR3 contains 12 residues.

This clonotype came up a few times. The chain combines TRBV28 with TRBJ2-7; 7 nucleotides agree with TRBD1. The CDR3 has 15 amino acids. Per germline, CDR1 MDHEN and CDR2 SYDVKM. With 5 bases clipped from V and 3 bases from J, the junction kept 10 bases outside the gene matches. CDR3 loop: CASSRGQPIIYEQYF. The CDR3 DNA follows: TGTGCCAGCAGTCGGGGACAGCCCATAATCTACGAGCAGTACTTC. The full variable domain, rest sourced from reference TRBV28 and TRBJ2-7, is DVKVTQSSRYLVKRTGEKVFLECVQDMDHENMFWYRQDPGLGLRLIYFSYDVKMKEKGDIPEGYSVSREKKERFSLILESASTNQTSMYLCASSRGQPIIYEQYFGPGTRLTVT.

This clonotype was seen many times. The genes are TRBV28 and TRBJ2-5; a weak D match, TRBD2 (7 bases). The CDR3 extends over 15 amino acids. Germline CDR1 and CDR2: MDHEN and SYDVKM. V was shortened by 4 bases and J by 4 bases, with 16 bases between the two germline ends. The CDR3 loop is CASSSLRGGLETQYF. For the CDR3, the DNA is TGTGCCAGCAGTTCACTTAGGGGGGGGCTAGAGACCCAGTACTTC.

In this sample, this clonotype turned up many times. The chain couples TRBV28 to TRBJ2-5; D unclear. Germline CDR1 reads MDHEN; CDR2 reads SYDVKM. CDR3 length: 15 residues. V was cut by 3 bases and J by 5 bases, with 16 bases left in between. As DNA, the CDR3 is TGTGCCAGCAGTTTCGCCCCCGGAGACTCTGAGACCCAGTACTTC. Amino acid sequence: CASSFAPGDSETQYF.

This clonotype was recorded many times. J is TRBJ2-7 and V is TRBV3-1; perhaps TRBD2 as D (5 bases). V was shortened by 4 bases and J by 4 bases, with 17 bases between the two germline ends. From germline, CDR1 is LGHDT and CDR2 YNNKEL (reference sequence). This CDR3 has 15 residues. Here the CDR3 DNA reads TGTGCCAGCAGCCTCCGGAAGCTAGCTGAATACGAGCAGTACTTC. It is translated as CASSLRKLAEYEQYF.

This clonotype was seen repeatedly, ten times or more. The V and J genes are TRBV6-1 and TRBJ2-4; a weak D match, TRBD2 (5 bases). Trimming removed 4 bases at V and 3 bases at J, with 10 bases between. CDR1 MNHNS and CDR2 SASEGT come from the germline V gene. This CDR3 is 14 amino acids long. DNA of the CDR3: TGTGCCAGCAGTGCGGAGCGGTTCAAAAACATTCAGTACTTC. Protein product: CASSAERFKNIQYF.